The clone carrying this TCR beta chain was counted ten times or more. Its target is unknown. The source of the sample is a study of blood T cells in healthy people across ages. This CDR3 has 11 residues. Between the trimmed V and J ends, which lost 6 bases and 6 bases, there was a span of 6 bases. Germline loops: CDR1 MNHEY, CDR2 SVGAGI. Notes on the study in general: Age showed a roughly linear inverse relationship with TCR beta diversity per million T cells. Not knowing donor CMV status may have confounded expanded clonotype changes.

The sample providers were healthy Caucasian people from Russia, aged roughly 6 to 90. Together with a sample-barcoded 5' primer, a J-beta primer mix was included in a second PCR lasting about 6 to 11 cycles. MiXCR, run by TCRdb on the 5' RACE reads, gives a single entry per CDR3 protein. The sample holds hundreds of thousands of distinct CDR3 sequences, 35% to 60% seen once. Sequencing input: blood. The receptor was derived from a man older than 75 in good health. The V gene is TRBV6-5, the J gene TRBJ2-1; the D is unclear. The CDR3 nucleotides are TGTGCCAGCAGGAGTTCCAATGAGCAGTTCTTC. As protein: CASRSSNEQFF.